The clone carrying this T cell receptor beta chain was observed at least ten times. Its antigen is currently unknown. Using RNA transcripts as the source, TCR beta CDR3 regions were amplified. When the TCR CDR3 underwent first-round RT-PCR, the HTBI primer set was used. TCRdb redid the calling of the multiplex PCR reads with MiXCR, one entry per CDR3 protein. The repertoire consists of approximately 300,000 distinct CDR3 sequences, with around a fifth occurring once and the leading ten covering approximately 37%. The CDR3 covers 14 residues. Trimming pared 3 bases from V and 6 bases from J, leaving 12 bases between. Germline V lookup: CDR1 MNHEY, CDR2 SMNVEV (reference sequence). The data originate from a study of T cells in Graves' hyperthyroidism and ophthalmopathy. The study included ophthalmopathy patients with Clinical Activity Score at least 3, NOSPECS grade at least 4 and duration under 3 months.

Findings and caveats of the study: Most expanded thyroid clonotypes above 0.001 recurred in blood.

The sequenced sample consisted of blood. This chain joins TRBV27 and TRBJ2-1; a possible D gene is TRBD2 (5 bases). The TCR sequence derives from a middle-aged man with Graves' ophthalmopathy. The CDR3 sequence is CASSFLGAPNEQFF. The CDR3 DNA reads as TGTGCCAGCAGTTTCCTGGGAGCCCCCAATGAGCAGTTCTTC.